This TCR beta chain was recorded in a study of blood T cell repertoires in COVID-19. Study background: Acute and convalescent COVID-19 samples came from the United States, Italy and Spain. T cells, B-cell-depleted T cells, or PBMCs supplied cDNA or gDNA.

Method: immunoSEQ multiplex PCR; TCRdb's copy keeps in-frame clones and lacks some. The sample comprises 150,000 or so clones, 84% of which are singletons, and about 6.8% rests with the top ten. The ends lost 0 bases at V and 6 bases at J; junction bases unmatched: 14. Per the germline V gene, CDR1 is SGDLS and CDR2 is YYNGEE. CDR3 length: 17 residues. The chain links TRBV9 to TRBJ2-7; 8 nucleotides line up with TRBD1. The receptor was isolated from a woman aged 45-60 years in a cohort sampled during active or convalescent COVID-19. The specimen sequenced was peripheral blood. The CDR3 sequence is CASSVDRGDEYWVEQYF. CDR3 in DNA: TGTGCCAGCAGCGTAGACAGGGGGGACGAATATTGGGTCGAGCAGTACTTC.